Listed below are T cell receptor beta chains from one sample, sequenced in a study of T cell changes during pregnancy in multiple sclerosis. The protocol was immunoSEQ multiplex PCR, while the TCRdb copy is restricted to in-frame clones and leaves out a portion. The table shows about 79,000 clones, with around nine tenths occurring only once. This sample comprised CD4+ T cells from peripheral blood mononuclear cells, obtained in the second trimester of pregnancy. All receptors come from a female donor with multiple sclerosis, enrolled in a pregnancy study. CDR3s include the opening cysteine and the closing phenylalanine or tryptophan. A D gene is named only where the DNA matches it firmly. Clone size is shown for a subset of rows, as once, few, many or a class of expanded clone.

length	size	J	D	V	DNA	CDR3
16	few	TRBJ2-1	NA	TRBV4-2	TGTGCCAGCAGCCAAGAGCCAAGCGGGTCCTACAATGAGCAGTTCTTC	CASSQEPSGSYNEQFF
14	NA	TRBJ2-1	NA	TRBV5-1	TGCGCCAGCAGCTTGGGCCCCCCTAGCGAAGAGCAGTTCTTC	CASSLGPPSEEQFF
18	NA	TRBJ1-3	TRBD1	TRBV5-1	TGCGCCAGCAGCTGGGGACAGGGAGATCTAAGGTCTGGAAACACCATATATTTT	CASSWGQGDLRSGNTIYF
13	NA	TRBJ1-2	NA	TRBV11-3	TGTGCCAGCAGCGGACGGGGGATTCATGGCTACACCTTC	CASSGRGIHGYTF
12	NA	TRBJ2-7	NA	TRBV7-2	TGTGCCAGCAGCAGACAAGACTACGAGCAGTACTTC	CASSRQDYEQYF
14	NA	TRBJ2-1	NA	TRBV6-4	TGTGCCAGCAGTGACTCCGGGGTTGGGGATGAGCAGTTCTTC	CASSDSGVGDEQFF
17	NA	TRBJ1-5	TRBD1	TRBV18	TGTGCCAGCTCACCACTAGGGACAGCGTTTTCTAATCAGCCCCAGCATTTT	CASSPLGTAFSNQPQHF
10	NA	TRBJ1-2	NA	TRBV29-1	TGCAGCGGACTCAAGGATGGCTACACCTTC	CSGLKDGYTF
14	few	TRBJ1-6	TRBD1	TRBV5-1	TGCGCCAGCAGCTCGGGACAGCTATATTCACCCCTCCACTTT	CASSSGQLYSPLHF
14	once	TRBJ1-4	TRBD1	TRBV9	TGTGCCAGCAGCACGGGACAGGGGGGTGAAAAACTGTTTTTT	CASSTGQGGEKLFF
14	once	TRBJ2-7	NA	TRBV6-5	TGTGCCAGCAGTACTACAGGGACCTCCTACGAGCAGTACTTC	CASSTTGTSYEQYF
14	many	TRBJ2-1	TRBD1	TRBV5-1	TGCGCCAGCAGCTTGGCACAGGGGGCTGGTGAGCAGTTCTTC	CASSLAQGAGEQFF
15	NA	TRBJ2-1	TRBD2	TRBV6-1	TGTGCCAGCAGGGCTAGGACGCTAGCGGGGGAAGAGCAGTTCTTC	CASRARTLAGEEQFF
16	NA	TRBJ2-7	TRBD2	TRBV5-4	TGTGCCAGCAGCTCCGAGGGACTAGCGGGGCCCTACGAGCAGTACTTC	CASSSEGLAGPYEQYF
16	NA	TRBJ2-5	TRBD1	TRBV15	TGTGCCACCAGCAGAGACTGGGGACAGGGGGAAGAGACCCAGTACTTC	CATSRDWGQGEETQYF
18	once	TRBJ2-1	NA	TRBV15	TGTGCCACCAGCAGAGATCGAGGGAACCCCTCCTCCTACAATGAGCAGTTCTTC	CATSRDRGNPSSYNEQFF
14	NA	TRBJ1-5	TRBD1	TRBV6-1	TGTGCCAGCAGTGTACAGGGGGCTCATCAGCCCCAGCATTTT	CASSVQGAHQPQHF
15	NA	TRBJ2-2	TRBD2	TRBV18	TGTGCCAGCTCACCTAGCGGGGGGGCCTCCGGGGAGCTGTTTTTT	CASSPSGGASGELFF
13	NA	TRBJ1-2	TRBD1	TRBV28	TGTGCCAGCAGGTTGACAGGGATCTATGGCTACACCTTC	CASRLTGIYGYTF
14	NA	TRBJ2-1	TRBD1	TRBV5-1	TGCGCCAGCAGTTGGAGGACAGGGGATGATGAGCAGTTCTTC	CASSWRTGDDEQFF
15	NA	TRBJ2-3	NA	TRBV19	TGTGCCAGTAGCGCCGGTAAGGGGAGCACAGATACGCAGTATTTT	CASSAGKGSTDTQYF
15	NA	TRBJ1-6	NA	TRBV5-5	TGTGCCAGCAGCTTGTGGGGGGGCTCGGATTCACCCCTCCACTTT	CASSLWGGSDSPLHF
15	NA	TRBJ1-3	TRBD1	TRBV6-6	TGTGCCAGCAGTCGACGGGACAGCTCTGGAAACACCATATATTTT	CASSRRDSSGNTIYF
15	NA	TRBJ2-7	NA	TRBV7-8	TGTGCCAGCAGCTTAGCGGGTAGCTTTGACTTCGAGCAGTACTTC	CASSLAGSFDFEQYF
17	NA	TRBJ2-2	TRBD1	TRBV5-4	TGTGCCAGCAGCCGATCTAAACAGGGGGCGAACACCGGGGAGCTGTTTTTT	CASSRSKQGANTGELFF
13	NA	TRBJ2-1	NA	TRBV5-1	TGCGCCAGCAGGACAGGAGGTGGCAATGAGCAGTTCTTC	CASRTGGGNEQFF
14	NA	TRBJ2-4	NA	TRBV5-5	TGTGCCAGCAGCTTGTCTGTAGCCAAAAACATTCAGTACTTC	CASSLSVAKNIQYF
15	NA	TRBJ1-4	NA	TRBV18	TGTGCCAGCTCACGGGGCACAGGGAATAATGAAAAACTGTTTTTT	CASSRGTGNNEKLFF
11	NA	TRBJ2-7	NA	TRBV10-3	TGTGCCATCAGACAGGGTCGCGAGCAGTACTTC	CAIRQGREQYF
14	NA	TRBJ1-4	TRBD1	TRBV4-1	TGCGCCAGCAGCCAAGAACAGGGGGTGGGCGGACTGTTTTTT	CASSQEQGVGGLFF
15	NA	TRBJ2-7	TRBD2	TRBV6-5	TGTGCCAGCAGTTTAACTAGCGGGAGCTCCTACGAGCAGTACTTC	CASSLTSGSSYEQYF
13	NA	TRBJ1-6	NA	TRBV5-1	TGCGCCGGCGCCCGGGATTTTAATTCACCCCTCCACTTT	CAGARDFNSPLHF
15	NA	TRBJ2-1	NA	TRBV7-3	TGTGCCAGCAGCCCGGACAGAACTAGTTACAATGAGCAGTTCTTC	CASSPDRTSYNEQFF
14	NA	TRBJ2-7	NA	TRBV5-1	TGCGCCAGCAGCTCCCGCAGGGATTCCTACGAGCAGTACTTC	CASSSRRDSYEQYF
15	NA	TRBJ2-1	NA	TRBV6-5	TGTGCCAGCAGTCTATCACTAGACCCTTCCAATGAGCAGTTCTTC	CASSLSLDPSNEQFF
14	NA	TRBJ2-7	NA	TRBV6-6	TGTGCCAGCAGTTACCGAAATCAGGGCTACGAGCAGTACTTC	CASSYRNQGYEQYF
13	few	TRBJ2-2	NA	TRBV30	TGTGCCTGGAAAAGAGGGTTGCCCGGGGAGCTGTTTTTT	CAWKRGLPGELFF
17	NA	TRBJ1-2	NA	TRBV19	TGTGCCAGTAGTATTGCTTATCGGGGGAGTAGCTGGAATGGCTACACCTTC	CASSIAYRGSSWNGYTF
14	NA	TRBJ1-4	TRBD1	TRBV9	TGTGCCAGCAGCGTTGGACAGGGGAATGAAAAACTGTTTTTT	CASSVGQGNEKLFF
15	few	TRBJ1-3	TRBD1	TRBV7-6	TGTGCCAGCAGCTCCGGGACAGGTTCTGGAAACACCATATATTTT	CASSSGTGSGNTIYF
19	NA	TRBJ2-3	TRBD2	TRBV5-1	TGCGCCAGCAGCTTGGCCCCGGGACTAGCGGGAGGGCCAAGGGATACGCAGTATTTT	CASSLAPGLAGGPRDTQYF